This TCR beta chain was found in a study of blood T cells in healthy people across ages. Study results and limitations: Among T cells, TCR beta diversity per million cells dropped roughly linearly as age rose.

A sample-barcoded 5' primer and a J-beta primer mix were used in a second PCR of roughly 7 to 11 cycles. TCRdb reanalysed the 5' RACE reads using MiXCR and keeps one entry per CDR3 protein. The repertoire holds about 1.4 million distinct CDR3 sequences, with 59% as singletons. For this clonotype: What it binds is unknown.

Each donor was a healthy Caucasian individual from Russia, aged about 6 to 95. Germline-derived CDR1 and CDR2 are SGHAT and FQNNGV. CDR3 length: 15 residues. The V end was cut by 3 bases, the J end by 7 bases, with 18 bases between. This chain connects TRBV11-2 to TRBJ1-2; D unclear. Sample: blood. The sequence was collected from a man younger than 35 in good health. CDR3 region: CASSFRPDQDSGYTF. The CDR3 DNA reads TGTGCCAGCAGCTTTCGCCCAGACCAGGACTCTGGCTACACCTTC. The whole variable domain, filled in from reference TRBV11-2 and TRBJ1-2, reads EAGVAQSPRYKIIEKRQSVAFWCNPISGHATLYWYQQILGQGPKLLIQFQNNGVVDDSQLPKDRFSAERLKGVDSTLKIQPAKLEDSAVYLCASSFRPDQDSGYTFGSGTRLTVV.